Listed below are T cell receptor beta chains from one sample, sequenced in a study of OX40 agonist ivuxolimab in advanced cancers. Sequenced by immunoSEQ multiplex PCR; TCRdb stores in-frame clones only, minus some. The table shows tens of thousands of clones, with 85% to 90% occurring only once. This specimen consisted of CD4+ or CD8+ T cells sorted from blood, obtained in a trial of the OX40 agonist ivuxolimab. These receptors were collected from an adult with an advanced solid tumor such as melanoma, head and neck, liver or kidney cancer. Both conserved end residues are part of each CDR3. Size is stated for part of the rows, as once, few or many counts, or as a class when the clone is expanded.

v_call: TRBV5-1; cdr3_length: 15; clone_size: .; cdr3_aa: CASSLLAGGSYEQYF
v_call: TRBV6-6; cdr3_length: 13; clone_size: .; cdr3_aa: CASKPGSLYEQYF
v_call: TRBV15; cdr3_length: 15; clone_size: .; cdr3_aa: CATSSETGGDQPQHF
v_call: TRBV5-6; cdr3_length: 16; clone_size: .; cdr3_aa: CASSLGPDTSTDTQYF
v_call: TRBV27; cdr3_length: 14; clone_size: once; cdr3_aa: CASISLGGSYEQYF
v_call: TRBV21-1; cdr3_length: 17; clone_size: .; cdr3_aa: CASSKALSGGSSYEQYF
v_call: TRBV6-6; cdr3_length: 14; clone_size: once; cdr3_aa: CASSYTGLTYEQYF
v_call: TRBV27; cdr3_length: 16; clone_size: .; cdr3_aa: CASSLRVAGLTDTQYF
v_call: TRBV19; cdr3_length: 14; clone_size: .; cdr3_aa: CASTKPGGRREAFF
v_call: TRBV9; cdr3_length: 14; clone_size: .; cdr3_aa: CASSVGYNSYEQYF
v_call: TRBV5-1; cdr3_length: 13; clone_size: .; cdr3_aa: CASSSPGVDTQYF
v_call: TRBV11-3; cdr3_length: 13; clone_size: .; cdr3_aa: CASSAHRDTEAFF
v_call: TRBV14; cdr3_length: 16; clone_size: .; cdr3_aa: CASSQRRSPYPGEQYF
v_call: TRBV4-2; cdr3_length: 16; clone_size: .; cdr3_aa: CASSQTSGASTDTQYF
v_call: TRBV5-1; cdr3_length: 15; clone_size: .; cdr3_aa: CASSQTGGYTGELFF
v_call: TRBV5-4; cdr3_length: 15; clone_size: .; cdr3_aa: CASSQSGTGDEKLFF
v_call: TRBV15; cdr3_length: 14; clone_size: .; cdr3_aa: CATSRGPNTGELFF
v_call: TRBV9; cdr3_length: 16; clone_size: .; cdr3_aa: CASSVPRDRPTDTQYF
v_call: TRBV6-1; cdr3_length: 16; clone_size: .; cdr3_aa: CASSGRLAGGEETQYF
v_call: TRBV6-1; cdr3_length: 15; clone_size: .; cdr3_aa: CASSEGRPDWTPQHF
v_call: TRBV16; cdr3_length: 16; clone_size: .; cdr3_aa: CASSQSRQGGNTEAFF
v_call: TRBV7-9; cdr3_length: 14; clone_size: .; cdr3_aa: CASSPGSRYNEQFF
v_call: TRBV29-1; cdr3_length: 13; clone_size: .; cdr3_aa: CSVLSGAVDTQYF
v_call: TRBV4-2; cdr3_length: 15; clone_size: .; cdr3_aa: CASSPRKNSNQPQHF
v_call: TRBV28; cdr3_length: 13; clone_size: .; cdr3_aa: CASSSPMNTEAFF
v_call: TRBV5-1; cdr3_length: 15; clone_size: .; cdr3_aa: CASSLQGTLNTEAFF
v_call: TRBV6-1; cdr3_length: 15; clone_size: .; cdr3_aa: CASSPGQGSSQPQHF
v_call: TRBV6-1; cdr3_length: 13; clone_size: .; cdr3_aa: CASSVQGVYGYTF
v_call: TRBV5-4; cdr3_length: 14; clone_size: once; cdr3_aa: CASSSGRTRYGYTF
v_call: TRBV11-2; cdr3_length: 13; clone_size: .; cdr3_aa: CASSPLQMNEQFF
v_call: TRBV9; cdr3_length: 16; clone_size: once; cdr3_aa: CASSVAGTRLNTEAFF
v_call: TRBV28; cdr3_length: 15; clone_size: .; cdr3_aa: CASSPSDRKNYGYTF
v_call: TRBV29-1; cdr3_length: 11; clone_size: .; cdr3_aa: CGDTRQETQYF
v_call: TRBV28; cdr3_length: 13; clone_size: .; cdr3_aa: CASSRSFNEKLFF
v_call: TRBV18; cdr3_length: 14; clone_size: .; cdr3_aa: CASSPLPKRETQYF
v_call: TRBV28; cdr3_length: 13; clone_size: .; cdr3_aa: CASSLAGGSRNTF
v_call: TRBV7-9; cdr3_length: 16; clone_size: medium-sized; cdr3_aa: CASSSLGAGSSYEQYF
v_call: TRBV25-1; cdr3_length: 15; clone_size: .; cdr3_aa: CASSSLLAGLYEQYF
v_call: TRBV7-8; cdr3_length: 14; clone_size: .; cdr3_aa: CASSLRQGPRTLHF
v_call: TRBV4-2; cdr3_length: 16; clone_size: .; cdr3_aa: CASSQDGTKFNYGYTF
v_call: TRBV5-1; cdr3_length: 14; clone_size: .; cdr3_aa: CASSSGVHTGELFF
v_call: TRBV7-9; cdr3_length: 15; clone_size: .; cdr3_aa: CASSRGQGAKNIQYF
v_call: TRBV5-8; cdr3_length: 13; clone_size: .; cdr3_aa: CASSTGGFDTQYF
v_call: TRBV13; cdr3_length: 15; clone_size: .; cdr3_aa: CASRRRDRGADTQYF
v_call: TRBV7-9; cdr3_length: 15; clone_size: .; cdr3_aa: CASSTSTVTNEKLFF
v_call: TRBV5-4; cdr3_length: 15; clone_size: .; cdr3_aa: CASSKDGTMTTEAFF
v_call: TRBV6-6; cdr3_length: 14; clone_size: .; cdr3_aa: CASGATGGSYEQYF
v_call: TRBV18; cdr3_length: 19; clone_size: .; cdr3_aa: CASSLPGQKIKVPYNEQFF
v_call: TRBV19; cdr3_length: 15; clone_size: .; cdr3_aa: CASRTGLKSNEKLFF
v_call: TRBV5-6; cdr3_length: 14; clone_size: .; cdr3_aa: CASSSTGIGETQYF
v_call: TRBV11-2; cdr3_length: 13; clone_size: .; cdr3_aa: CASSPGRSNEQFF
v_call: TRBV9; cdr3_length: 14; clone_size: .; cdr3_aa: CASSVDSIPDTQYF
v_call: TRBV28; cdr3_length: 14; clone_size: .; cdr3_aa: CASSFGGASHEQYF
v_call: TRBV5-6; cdr3_length: 14; clone_size: .; cdr3_aa: CASSLGWGQETQYF